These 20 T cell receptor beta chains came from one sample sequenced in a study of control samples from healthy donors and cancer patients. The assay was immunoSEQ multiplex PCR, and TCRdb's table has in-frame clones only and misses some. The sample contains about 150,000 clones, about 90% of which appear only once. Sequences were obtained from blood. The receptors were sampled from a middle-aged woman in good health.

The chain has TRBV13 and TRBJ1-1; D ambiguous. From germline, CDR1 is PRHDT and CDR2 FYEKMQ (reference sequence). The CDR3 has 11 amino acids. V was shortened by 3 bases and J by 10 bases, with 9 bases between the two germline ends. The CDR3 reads CASSFSLGAFF. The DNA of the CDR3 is TGTGCCAGCAGCTTCTCTCTTGGAGCTTTCTTT.

The CDR3 bases are TGTGCCAGCAGCTTATCGGGACGGCCGGTGGCCCTCCACTTT. Amino acids: CASSLSGRPVALHF. This chain uses TRBV7-9 with TRBJ1-6; a possible D gene is TRBD1 (5 bases). This CDR3 has 14 amino acids. V lost 2 bases and J 14 bases, leaving 16 bases between the germline ends. Germline CDR1 SEHNR, CDR2 FQNEAQ (reference sequence).

CDR3 nucleotide sequence: TGTGCCAGCAGCTCAGGGGGAAGTGAAAAACTGTTTTTT. Its translation: CASSSGGSEKLFF. The chain employs TRBV13 and TRBJ1-4, with 7 nucleotides matching TRBD1. V shed 4 bases, J shed 7 bases, and the junction held 3 bases outside the gene matches. Germline values: CDR1 PRHDT, CDR2 FYEKMQ (reference sequence). This CDR3 is built from 13 residues.

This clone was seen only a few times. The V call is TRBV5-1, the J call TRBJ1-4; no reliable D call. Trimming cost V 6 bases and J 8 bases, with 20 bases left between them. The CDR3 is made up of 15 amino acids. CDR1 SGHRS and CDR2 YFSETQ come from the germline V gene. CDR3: CASMDGQLRAEKLFF. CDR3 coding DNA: TGCGCCAGCATGGACGGGCAATTAAGGGCGGAAAAACTGTTTTTT.

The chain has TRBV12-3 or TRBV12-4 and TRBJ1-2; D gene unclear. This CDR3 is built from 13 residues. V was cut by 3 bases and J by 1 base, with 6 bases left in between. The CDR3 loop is CASSFDDNYGYTF. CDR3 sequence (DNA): TGTGCCAGCAGTTTCGATGATAACTATGGCTACACCTTC.

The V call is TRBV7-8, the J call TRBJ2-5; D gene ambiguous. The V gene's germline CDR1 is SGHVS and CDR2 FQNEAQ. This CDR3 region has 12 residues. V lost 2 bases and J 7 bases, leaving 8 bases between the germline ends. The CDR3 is CASSLNFGTQYF. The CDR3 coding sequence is TGTGCCAGCAGCTTAAATTTTGGGACCCAGTACTTC.

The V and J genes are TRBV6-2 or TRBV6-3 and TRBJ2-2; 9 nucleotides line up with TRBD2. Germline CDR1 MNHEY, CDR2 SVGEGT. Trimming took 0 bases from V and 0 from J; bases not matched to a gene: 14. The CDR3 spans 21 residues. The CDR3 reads CASSYSPLRGGARSNTGELFF. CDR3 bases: TGTGCCAGCAGTTACTCCCCCCTTCGCGGGGGGGCCCGTTCGAACACCGGGGAGCTGTTTTTT.

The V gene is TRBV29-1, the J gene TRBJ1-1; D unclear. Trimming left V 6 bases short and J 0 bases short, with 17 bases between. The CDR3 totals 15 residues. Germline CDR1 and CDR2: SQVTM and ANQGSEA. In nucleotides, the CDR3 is TGCAGCGTCCGACCTGGATGGGGTATGAACACTGAAGCTTTCTTT. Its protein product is CSVRPGWGMNTEAFF.

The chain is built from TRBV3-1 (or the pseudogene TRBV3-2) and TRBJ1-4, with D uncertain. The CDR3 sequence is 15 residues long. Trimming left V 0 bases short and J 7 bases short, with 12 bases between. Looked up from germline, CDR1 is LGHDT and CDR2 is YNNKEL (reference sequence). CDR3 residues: CASSQDSLRREKLFF. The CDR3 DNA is TGTGCCAGCAGCCAAGATTCGTTGCGGCGTGAAAAACTGTTTTTT.

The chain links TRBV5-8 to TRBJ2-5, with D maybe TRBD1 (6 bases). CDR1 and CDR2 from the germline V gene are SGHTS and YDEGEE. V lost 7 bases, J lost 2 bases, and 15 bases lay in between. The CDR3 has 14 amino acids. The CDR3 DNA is TGTGCCAGCGCAGAGGGGGTTACTCAAGAGACCCAGTACTTC. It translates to CASAEGVTQETQYF.

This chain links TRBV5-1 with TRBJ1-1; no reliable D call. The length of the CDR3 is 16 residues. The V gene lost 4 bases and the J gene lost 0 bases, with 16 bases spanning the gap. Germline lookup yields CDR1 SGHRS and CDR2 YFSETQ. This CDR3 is CASSGEELVMNTEAFF. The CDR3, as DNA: TGCGCCAGCAGCGGGGAGGAACTGGTCATGAACACTGAAGCTTTCTTT.

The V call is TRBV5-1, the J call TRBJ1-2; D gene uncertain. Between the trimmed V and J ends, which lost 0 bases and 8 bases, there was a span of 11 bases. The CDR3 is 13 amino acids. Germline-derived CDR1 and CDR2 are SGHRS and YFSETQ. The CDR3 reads CASSLVGAGGYTF. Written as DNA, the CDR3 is TGCGCCAGCAGCTTGGTGGGAGCCGGCGGCTACACCTTC.

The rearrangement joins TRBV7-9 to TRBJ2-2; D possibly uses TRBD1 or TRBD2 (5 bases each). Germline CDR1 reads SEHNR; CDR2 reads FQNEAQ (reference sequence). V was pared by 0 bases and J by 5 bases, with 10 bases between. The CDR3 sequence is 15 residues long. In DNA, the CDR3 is TGTGCCAGCAGCTTAGCGGGGGTGTGGACCGGGGAGCTGTTTTTT. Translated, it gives CASSLAGVWTGELFF.

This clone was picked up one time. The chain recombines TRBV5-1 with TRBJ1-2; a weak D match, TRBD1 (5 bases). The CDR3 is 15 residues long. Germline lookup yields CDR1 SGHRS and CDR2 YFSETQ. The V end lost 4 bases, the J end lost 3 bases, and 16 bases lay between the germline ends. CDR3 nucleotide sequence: TGCGCCAGCAGCACCGGGACCATAGCCGACTATGGCTACACCTTC. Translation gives CASSTGTIADYGYTF.

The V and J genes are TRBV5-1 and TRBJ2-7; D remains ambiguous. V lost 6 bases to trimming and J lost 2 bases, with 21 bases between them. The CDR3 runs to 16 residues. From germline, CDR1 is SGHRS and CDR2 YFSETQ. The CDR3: CASTPDPDRTTYEQYF. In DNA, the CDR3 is TGCGCCAGCACCCCTGACCCAGACCGAACTACCTACGAGCAGTACTTC.

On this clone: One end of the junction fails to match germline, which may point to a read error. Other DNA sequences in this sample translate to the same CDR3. The CDR3 loop reads CASSQDAGSDQPQHF. CDR3 in DNA: TGTGCCAGCAGCCAAGATGCGGGTAGCGATCAGCCCCAGCATTTT. The gene calls are TRBV3-1 (or the pseudogene TRBV3-2) and TRBJ1-5; no clear D. Germline V gene lookup returns CDR1 LGHDT and CDR2 YNNKEL (reference sequence). The CDR3 is made up of 15 amino acids.

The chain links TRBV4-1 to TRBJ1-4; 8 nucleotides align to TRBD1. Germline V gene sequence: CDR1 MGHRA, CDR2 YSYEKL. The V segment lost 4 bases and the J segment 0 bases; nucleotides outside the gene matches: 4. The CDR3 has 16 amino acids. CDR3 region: CASSREQGATNEKLFF. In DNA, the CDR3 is TGCGCCAGCAGCCGAGAACAGGGGGCAACTAATGAAAAACTGTTTTTT.

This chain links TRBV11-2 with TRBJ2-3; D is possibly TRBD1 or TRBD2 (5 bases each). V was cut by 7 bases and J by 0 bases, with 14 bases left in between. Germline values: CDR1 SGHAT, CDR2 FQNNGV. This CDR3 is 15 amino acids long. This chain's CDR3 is CASIPGTDSTDTQYF. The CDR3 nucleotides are TGTGCCAGCATCCCGGGGACGGATAGCACAGATACGCAGTATTTT.

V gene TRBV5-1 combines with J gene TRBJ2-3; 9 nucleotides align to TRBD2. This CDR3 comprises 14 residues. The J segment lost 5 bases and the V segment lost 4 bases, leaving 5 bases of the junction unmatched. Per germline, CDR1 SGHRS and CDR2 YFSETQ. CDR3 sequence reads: CASSTGLALDTQYF. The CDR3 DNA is TGCGCCAGCAGCACCGGACTAGCGTTAGATACGCAGTATTTT.

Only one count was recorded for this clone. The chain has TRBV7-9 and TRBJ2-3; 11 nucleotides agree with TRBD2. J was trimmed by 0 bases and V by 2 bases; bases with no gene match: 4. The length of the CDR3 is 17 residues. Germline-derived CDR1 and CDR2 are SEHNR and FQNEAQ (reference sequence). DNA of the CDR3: TGTGCCAGCAGCTTACCGGGACTAGCGGAGAGCACAGATACGCAGTATTTT. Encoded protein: CASSLPGLAESTDTQYF. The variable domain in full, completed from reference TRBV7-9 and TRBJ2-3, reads DTGVSQNPRHKITKRGQNVTFRCDPISEHNRLYWYRQTLGQGPEFLTYFQNEAQLEKSRLLSDRFSAERPKGSFSTLEIQRTEQGDSAMYLCASSLPGLAESTDTQYFGPGTRLTVL.